These 10 T cell receptor beta chains originate from one sample sequenced in a study of shared clonotypes between healthy human individuals. Naive-designated CD8 cells lacked CD45RO, were positively enriched for CCR7, and omitted terminally differentiated effector memory CD45RA+ cells. Using immunoSEQ multiplex PCR, the repertoire was profiled, and TCRdb retains in-frame clones only, with some absent. The sample contains 800,000 or so clones, about 96% of which appear only once. Specimen: naive CD8+ T cells sorted from blood. The receptors derive from a man aged 30-40 years in good health.

The V and J genes are TRBV4-1 and TRBJ1-4; tentatively, D is TRBD1 (5 bases). The CDR3 is 15 amino acids. CDR1 and CDR2 (germline): MGHRA, YSYEKL. Trimming took off 0 bases at V and 3 bases at J, with 8 bases between the two ends. The CDR3 reads CASSQDQGSNEKLFF. In nucleotides, the CDR3 is TGCGCCAGCAGCCAAGATCAGGGCTCTAATGAAAAACTGTTTTTT.

The rearrangement joins TRBV19 to TRBJ2-7, with a possible D match to TRBD1 (6 bases). The CDR3 is 13 amino acids. With 1 base removed from V and 5 bases from J, the gap between germline ends came to 9 bases. CDR1 is LNHDA and CDR2 is SQIVND in the germline V gene (reference sequence). CDR3 region: CASSIVGGHEQYF. In DNA form, the CDR3 reads TGTGCCAGTAGTATAGTTGGGGGCCACGAGCAGTACTTC.

The chain uses TRBV2 and TRBJ2-5; D unclear. Trimming cost V 9 bases and J 5 bases, with 10 bases left between them. The CDR3 runs to 11 residues. Per germline, CDR1 SNHLY and CDR2 FYNNEI. The DNA of the CDR3 is TGTGCCAGACGTGGGTCGGAGACCCAGTACTTC. Translating it yields CARRGSETQYF.

J is TRBJ2-7 and V is TRBV7-9; the D gene is possibly TRBD2 (5 bases). Trimming cost V 2 bases and J 5 bases, with 16 bases left between them. The CDR3 spans 15 residues. Germline assignment: CDR1 SEHNR and CDR2 FQNEAQ (reference sequence). In DNA form, the CDR3 reads TGTGCCAGCAGCTTAAGTGGGAGCGCAGTCCACGAGCAGTACTTC. It encodes CASSLSGSAVHEQYF.

This chain uses TRBV27 with TRBJ1-5; D not resolved. Trimming took 6 bases from V and 0 from J, leaving 12 bases between them. The CDR3 has 15 residues. The germline CDR1 and CDR2 sequences are MNHEY and SMNVEV (reference sequence). In DNA, the CDR3 is TGTGCCAGCAGCCCGGACCTAGCTAGCAATCAGCCCCAGCATTTT. Amino acids: CASSPDLASNQPQHF.

Here the CDR3 DNA reads TGCAGCGTACGGGGGTTGACAGATACGCAGTATTTT. It specifies CSVRGLTDTQYF. The chain joins TRBV29-1 to TRBJ2-3, with D perhaps TRBD2 (6 bases). Trimming pared 6 bases from V and 3 bases from J, leaving 10 bases between. The CDR3 runs to 12 residues. Germline assignment: CDR1 SQVTM and CDR2 ANQGSEA.

The chain uses TRBV7-2 and TRBJ2-5, with D hard to call. Germline assignment: CDR1 SGHTA and CDR2 FQGNSA. V was clipped by 4 bases and J by 0 bases, with 15 bases between them. The CDR3 runs to 16 residues. Here the CDR3 reads CASSSKGPRNQETQYF. The CDR3 DNA reads TGTGCCAGCAGCTCAAAAGGGCCAAGGAACCAAGAGACCCAGTACTTC.

The chain carries TRBV5-4 and TRBJ2-1; no clear D. Germline loops: CDR1 SGHNT, CDR2 YYREEE (reference sequence). V was cut by 3 bases and J by 9 bases, with 13 bases left in between. The CDR3 is 13 residues long. Written as DNA, the CDR3 is TGTGCCAGCAGCTACTGGGCGGATCTTGAGCAGTTCTTC. Translated, it gives CASSYWADLEQFF.

The CDR3 loop is CASAKGGSNTGELFF. Written as DNA, the CDR3 is TGTGCCAGTGCGAAAGGAGGGTCTAACACCGGGGAGCTGTTTTTT. The genes are TRBV25-1 and TRBJ2-2; maybe TRBD2 (6 bases). The length of the CDR3 is 15 residues. V shed 9 bases and J shed 2 bases, with 16 bases lying between them. Germline V gene lookup returns CDR1 MGHDK and CDR2 SYGVNS. Using reference TRBV25-1 and TRBJ2-2 for the parts outside the CDR3, the full variable domain is EADIYQTPRYLVIGTGKKITLECSQTMGHDKMYWYQQDPGMELHLIHYSYGVNSTEKGDLSSESTVSRIRTEHFPLTLESARPSHTSQYLCASAKGGSNTGELFFGEGSRLTVL.

The chain combines TRBV7-6 with TRBJ2-2; 12 nucleotides agree with TRBD2. Trimming removed 4 bases from V and 4 bases from J; junction bases left unmatched: 4. CDR1 SGHVS and CDR2 FNYEAQ come from the germline V gene. CDR3 size: 16 residues. CDR3 DNA sequence: TGTGCCAGCAGCTCGGGACTAGCGGGTATCACCGGGGAGCTGTTTTTT. Amino acids: CASSSGLAGITGELFF.